Listed here are 7 T cell receptor beta chains from one sample, sequenced in a study of T cell responses to AZD1222 COVID-19 vaccine. Using immunoSEQ multiplex PCR, the repertoire was profiled, and TCRdb retains in-frame clones only, with some absent. Found here are some 120,000 clones, 80% to 90% of them singletons; the top ten hold about 19%. This specimen was peripheral blood, taken on day 0 of MenACWY control vaccination. These receptors originate from an adult in good health.

The CDR3 region is CASSPEVAYEQYF. In DNA, the CDR3 is TGTGCCAGCAGCCCGGAGGTTGCCTACGAGCAGTACTTC. The rearrangement uses TRBV6-6 and TRBJ2-7; tentative D call: TRBD2 (5 bases). The germline gives CDR1 MNHNY, CDR2 SVGAGI (reference sequence). This CDR3 has 13 amino acids. Trimming took off 6 bases at V and 2 bases at J, with 11 bases between the two ends.

The V call is TRBV2, the J call TRBJ1-5, with TRBD1 matching over 10 bases. The CDR3 sequence is 14 residues long. The J segment lost 5 bases and the V segment lost 8 bases, leaving 6 bases of the junction unmatched. Germline V gene sequence: CDR1 SNHLY, CDR2 FYNNEI. CDR3 sequence (DNA): TGTGCCAGCGGACTGACAGGGGGCTATCAGCCCCAGCATTTT. Protein product: CASGLTGGYQPQHF.

This chain connects TRBV3-1 (or the pseudogene TRBV3-2) to TRBJ1-2; D remains ambiguous. The CDR3 covers 16 residues. The germline V and J ends were trimmed by 1 base and 3 bases, with 15 bases remaining between them. CDR1 LGHDT and CDR2 YNNKEL come from the germline V gene (reference sequence). CDR3: CASSQALLRTDYGYTF. The DNA of the CDR3 is TGTGCCAGCAGCCAAGCTCTTTTGCGCACGGACTATGGCTACACCTTC.

This chain connects TRBV10-2 to TRBJ2-7; D may correspond to TRBD1 or TRBD2 (6 bases each). Trimming pared 3 bases from V and 1 base from J, leaving 10 bases between. CDR1 and CDR2 from the germline V gene are WSHSY and SAAADI. The CDR3 has 14 residues. Here the CDR3 DNA reads TGCGCCAGCAGTGAAGGAGGGGGTTCCTACGAGCAGTACTTC. Translating it yields CASSEGGGSYEQYF.

The chain is built from TRBV24-1 and TRBJ2-5; TRBD2 matches 13 bases. Germline V gene lookup returns CDR1 KGHDR and CDR2 SFDVKD. The CDR3 covers 15 residues. The ends lost 3 bases at V and 4 bases at J; junction bases unmatched: 1. The DNA for the CDR3 is TGTGCCACCAGTGATCGGACTAGCGGGAGAGAGACCCAGTACTTC. It codes for CATSDRTSGRETQYF.

Written as DNA, the CDR3 is TGTGCCAGCAGCTTCCAGGGAGAGGAAGTAGCGGGAACCTACGAGCAGTACTTC. It yields the protein CASSFQGEEVAGTYEQYF. The rearrangement uses TRBV7-6 and TRBJ2-7, with 8 positions matching TRBD2. Per germline, CDR1 SGHVS and CDR2 FNYEAQ. The CDR3 has 18 amino acids. V gave up 3 bases and J gave up 2 bases; unmatched junction bases: 15.

V gene TRBV18 combines with J gene TRBJ2-7; TRBD1 aligns across 9 bases. In germline, CDR1 is KGHSH, CDR2 LQKENI. The CDR3 has 14 amino acids. The trim removed 1 base at V and 5 bases at J, leaving 3 bases unmatched. The CDR3: CASSPRGQGNEQYF. In DNA, the CDR3 is TGTGCCAGCTCACCACGCGGACAGGGGAACGAGCAGTACTTC.